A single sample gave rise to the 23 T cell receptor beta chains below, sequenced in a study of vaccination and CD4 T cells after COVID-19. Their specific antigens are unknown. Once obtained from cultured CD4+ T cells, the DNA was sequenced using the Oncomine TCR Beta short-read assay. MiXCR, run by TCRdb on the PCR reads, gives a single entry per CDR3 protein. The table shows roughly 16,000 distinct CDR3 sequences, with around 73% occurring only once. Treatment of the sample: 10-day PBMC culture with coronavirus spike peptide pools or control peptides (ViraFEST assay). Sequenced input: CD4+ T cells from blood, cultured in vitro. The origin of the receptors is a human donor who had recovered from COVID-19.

In nucleotides, the CDR3 is TGTGCCAGCAGCTTTAGACTAGCGGGAGGGCTCGAGACCCAGTACTTC. Protein sequence: CASSFRLAGGLETQYF. J is TRBJ2-5 and V is TRBV7-2; TRBD2 matches at 14 bases. The CDR3 has 16 residues. Germline CDR1 and CDR2: SGHTA and FQGNSA. The junction had 5 bases not matched to a gene; V was cut back by 3 bases and J by 5 bases.

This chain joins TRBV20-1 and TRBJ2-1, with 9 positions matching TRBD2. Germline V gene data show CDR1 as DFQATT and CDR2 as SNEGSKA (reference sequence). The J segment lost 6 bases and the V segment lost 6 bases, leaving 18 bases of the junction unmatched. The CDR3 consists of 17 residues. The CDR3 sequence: CSALKAGGPEASNEQFF. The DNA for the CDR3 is TGCAGTGCCCTCAAGGCGGGAGGGCCAGAAGCTAGCAATGAGCAGTTCTTC.

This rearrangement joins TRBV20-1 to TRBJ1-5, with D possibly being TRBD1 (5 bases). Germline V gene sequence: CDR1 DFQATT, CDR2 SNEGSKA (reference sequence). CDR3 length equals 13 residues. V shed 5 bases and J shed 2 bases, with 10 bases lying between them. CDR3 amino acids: CSAFGTGNQPQHF. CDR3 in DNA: TGCAGTGCTTTCGGGACGGGCAATCAGCCCCAGCATTTT.

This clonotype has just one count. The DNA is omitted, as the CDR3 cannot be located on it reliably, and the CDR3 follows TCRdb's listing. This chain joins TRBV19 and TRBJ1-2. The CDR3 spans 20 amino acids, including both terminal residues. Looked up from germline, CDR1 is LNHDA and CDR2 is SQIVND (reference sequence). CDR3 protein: CASMDYGYTFGSPGDYGYTF.

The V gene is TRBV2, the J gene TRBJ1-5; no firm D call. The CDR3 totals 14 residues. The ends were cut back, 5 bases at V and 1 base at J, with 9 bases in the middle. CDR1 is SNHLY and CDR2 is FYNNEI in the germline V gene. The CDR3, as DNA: TGTGCCAGCAGTACGATGGGGAGCAATCAGCCCCAGCATTTT. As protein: CASSTMGSNQPQHF. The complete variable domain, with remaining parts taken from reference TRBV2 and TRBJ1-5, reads EPEVTQTPSHQVTQMGQEVILRCVPISNHLYFYWYRQILGQKVEFLVSFYNNEISEKSEIFDDQFSVERPDGSNFTLKIRSTKLEDSAMYFCASSTMGSNQPQHFGDGTRLSIL.

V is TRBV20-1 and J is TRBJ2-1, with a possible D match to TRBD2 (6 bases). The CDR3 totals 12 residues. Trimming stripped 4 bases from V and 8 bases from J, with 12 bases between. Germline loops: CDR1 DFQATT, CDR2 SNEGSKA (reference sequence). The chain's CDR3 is CSATRLDHEQFF. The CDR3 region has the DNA TGCAGTGCTACACGACTAGACCATGAGCAGTTCTTC.

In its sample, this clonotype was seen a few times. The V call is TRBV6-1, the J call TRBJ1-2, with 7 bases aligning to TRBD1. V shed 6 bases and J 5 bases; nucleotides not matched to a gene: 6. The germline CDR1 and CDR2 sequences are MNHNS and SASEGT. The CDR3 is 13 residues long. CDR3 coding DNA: TGTGCCAGCAGCAGACAGGGTTCTTATGGCTACACCTTC. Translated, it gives CASSRQGSYGYTF.

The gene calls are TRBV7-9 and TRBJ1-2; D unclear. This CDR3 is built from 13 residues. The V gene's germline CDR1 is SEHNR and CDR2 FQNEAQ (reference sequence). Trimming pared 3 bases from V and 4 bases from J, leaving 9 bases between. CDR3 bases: TGTGCCAGCAGCTTTTCCGATGGCTATGGCTACACCTTC. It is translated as CASSFSDGYGYTF.

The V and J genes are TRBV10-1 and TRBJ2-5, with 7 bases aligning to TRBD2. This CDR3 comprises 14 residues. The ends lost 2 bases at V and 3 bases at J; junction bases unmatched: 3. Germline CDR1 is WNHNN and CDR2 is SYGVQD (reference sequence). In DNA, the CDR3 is TGCGCCAGCAGTGAGAGGAGCGGGGAAGAGACCCAGTACTTC. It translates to CASSERSGEETQYF.

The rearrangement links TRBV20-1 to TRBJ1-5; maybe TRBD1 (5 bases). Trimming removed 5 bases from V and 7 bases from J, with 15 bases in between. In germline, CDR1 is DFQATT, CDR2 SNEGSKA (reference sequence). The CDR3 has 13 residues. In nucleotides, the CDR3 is TGCAGTGCTCAGATGCAGGGTAGACAGCCCCAGCATTTT. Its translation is CSAQMQGRQPQHF.

The CDR3 bases are TGTGCCAGCAGCTTAGTTAGTGAGGGGTTGAAGACCCAGTACTTC. Translating it yields CASSLVSEGLKTQYF. The V gene is TRBV7-2, the J gene TRBJ2-5; either TRBD1 or TRBD2 may supply D (5 bases each). CDR1 is SGHTA, CDR2 FQGNSA, per germline. Trimming removed 1 base at V and 6 bases at J, with 15 bases between. The CDR3 covers 15 residues.

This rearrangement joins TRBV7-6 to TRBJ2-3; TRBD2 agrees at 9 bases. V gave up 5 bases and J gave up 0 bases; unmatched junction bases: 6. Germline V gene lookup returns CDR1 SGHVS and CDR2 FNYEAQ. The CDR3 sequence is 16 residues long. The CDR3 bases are TGTGCCAGCAGCGCATTCACTAGCGGGAGCACAGATACGCAGTATTTT. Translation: CASSAFTSGSTDTQYF.

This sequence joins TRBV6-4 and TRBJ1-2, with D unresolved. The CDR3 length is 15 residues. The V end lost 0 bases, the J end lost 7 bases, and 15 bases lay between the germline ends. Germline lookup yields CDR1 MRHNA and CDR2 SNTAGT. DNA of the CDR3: TGTGCCAGCAGTGACTCAGGAGGGTTCTTCAGTGGCTACACCTTC. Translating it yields CASSDSGGFFSGYTF.

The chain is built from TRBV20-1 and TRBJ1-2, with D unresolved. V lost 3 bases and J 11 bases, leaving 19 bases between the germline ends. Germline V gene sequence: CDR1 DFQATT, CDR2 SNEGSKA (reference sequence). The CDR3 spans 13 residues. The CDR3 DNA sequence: TGCAGTGCTAGGGCCGGCGGGCTCTCTGGTTACACCTTC. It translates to CSARAGGLSGYTF.

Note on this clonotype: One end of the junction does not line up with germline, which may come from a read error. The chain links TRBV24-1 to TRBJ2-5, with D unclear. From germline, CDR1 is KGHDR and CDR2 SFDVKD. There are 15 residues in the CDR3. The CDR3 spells CVTSDFLDGGETQYF. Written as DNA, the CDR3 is TGTGTCACCAGTGATTTCCTGGATGGTGGGGAGACCCAGTACTTC.

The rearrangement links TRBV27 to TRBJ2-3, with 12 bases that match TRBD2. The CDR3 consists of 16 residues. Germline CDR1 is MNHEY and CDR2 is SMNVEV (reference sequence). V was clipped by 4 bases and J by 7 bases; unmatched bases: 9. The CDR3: CASSSILAGGVNTQYF. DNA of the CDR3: TGTGCCAGCAGTTCCATTCTAGCGGGAGGGGTAAATACGCAGTATTTT.

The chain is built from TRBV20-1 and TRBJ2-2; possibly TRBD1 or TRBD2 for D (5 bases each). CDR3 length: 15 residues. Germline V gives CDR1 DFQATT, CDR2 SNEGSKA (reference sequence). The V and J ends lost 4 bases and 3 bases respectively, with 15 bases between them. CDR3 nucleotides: TGCAGTGCTAACGACGGGACGGTATACACCGGGGAGCTGTTTTTT. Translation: CSANDGTVYTGELFF.

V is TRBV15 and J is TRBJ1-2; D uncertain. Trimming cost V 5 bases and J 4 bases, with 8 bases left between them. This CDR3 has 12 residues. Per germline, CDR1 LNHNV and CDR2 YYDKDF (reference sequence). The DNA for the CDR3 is TGTGCCACCAGCGATACGAGCTATGGCTACACCTTC. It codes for CATSDTSYGYTF.

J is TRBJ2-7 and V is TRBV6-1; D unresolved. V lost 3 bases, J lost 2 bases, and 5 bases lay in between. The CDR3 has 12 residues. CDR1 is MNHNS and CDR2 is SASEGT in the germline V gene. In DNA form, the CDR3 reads TGTGCCAGCAGTGAGGGCACCTACGAGCAGTACTTC. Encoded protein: CASSEGTYEQYF.

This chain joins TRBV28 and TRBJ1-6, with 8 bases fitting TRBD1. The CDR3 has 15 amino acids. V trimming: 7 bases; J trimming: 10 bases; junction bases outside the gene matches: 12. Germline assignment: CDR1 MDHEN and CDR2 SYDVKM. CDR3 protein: CASTSIGQGRSPLHF. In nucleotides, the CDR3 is TGTGCCAGCACATCTATCGGACAGGGACGGTCACCCCTCCACTTT. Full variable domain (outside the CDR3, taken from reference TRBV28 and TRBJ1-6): DVKVTQSSRYLVKRTGEKVFLECVQDMDHENMFWYRQDPGLGLRLIYFSYDVKMKEKGDIPEGYSVSREKKERFSLILESASTNQTSMYLCASTSIGQGRSPLHFGNGTRLTVT.

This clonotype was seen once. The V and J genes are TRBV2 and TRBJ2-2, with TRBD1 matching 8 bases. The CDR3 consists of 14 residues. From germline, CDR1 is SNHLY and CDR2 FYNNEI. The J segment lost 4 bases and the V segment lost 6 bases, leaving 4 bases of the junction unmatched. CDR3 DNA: TGTGCCAGCAGAGGGACAGGCGGCACCGGGGAGCTGTTTTTT. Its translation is CASRGTGGTGELFF.

The chain's CDR3 is CSAGRQGAGQPQHF. In nucleotides, the CDR3 is TGCAGTGCTGGAAGACAGGGGGCAGGACAGCCCCAGCATTTT. This chain uses TRBV20-1 with TRBJ1-5; 10 bases map to TRBD1. J was trimmed by 7 bases and V by 5 bases; bases with no gene match: 8. CDR1 and CDR2 from the germline V gene are DFQATT and SNEGSKA (reference sequence). The CDR3 contains 14 residues.

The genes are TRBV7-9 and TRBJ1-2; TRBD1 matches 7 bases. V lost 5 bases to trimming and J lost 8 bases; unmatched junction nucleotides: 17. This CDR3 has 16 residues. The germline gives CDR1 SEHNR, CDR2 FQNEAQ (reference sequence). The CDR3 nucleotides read TGTGCCAGCAGCCAGCGGACAGGCCGTTCCTCTCGAGGCTACACCTTC. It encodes CASSQRTGRSSRGYTF.